The sequence of this T cell receptor beta chain was determined in a study of blood T cell repertoires in COVID-19. Study-level background: Samples of COVID-19 (acute and convalescent) were obtained from the United States, Italy and Spain.

The germline V and J ends were trimmed by 0 bases and 1 base, with 11 bases remaining between them. The CDR3 consists of 15 residues. CDR1 and CDR2 from the germline V gene are SGHRS and YFSETQ. Data came from immunoSEQ multiplex PCR; TCRdb stores just in-frame clones and leaves some out. The sample shows under 200,000 clones, 70% to 85% of them seen only once. The chain has TRBV5-1 and TRBJ2-7, with D perhaps TRBD1 (6 bases). Sample: peripheral blood. This clonotype originated in a woman older than 75 with acute or convalescent COVID-19. The DNA for the CDR3 is TGCGCCAGCAGCTTGGACGGACAGAGTTCCTACGAGCAGTACTTC. Translated, it gives CASSLDGQSSYEQYF.